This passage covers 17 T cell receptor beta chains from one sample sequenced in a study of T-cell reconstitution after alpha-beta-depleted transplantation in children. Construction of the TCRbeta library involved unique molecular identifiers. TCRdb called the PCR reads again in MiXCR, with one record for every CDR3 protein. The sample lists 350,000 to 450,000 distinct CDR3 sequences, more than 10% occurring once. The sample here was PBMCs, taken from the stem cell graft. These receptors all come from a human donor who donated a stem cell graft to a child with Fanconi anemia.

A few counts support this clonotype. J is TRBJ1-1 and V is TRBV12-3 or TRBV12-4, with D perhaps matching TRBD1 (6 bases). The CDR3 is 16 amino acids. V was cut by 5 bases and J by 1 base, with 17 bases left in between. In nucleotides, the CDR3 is TGTGCCAGCAGTCTCGAGGGGGGGGATCCGAACACTGAAGCTTTCTTT. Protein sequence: CASSLEGGDPNTEAFF.

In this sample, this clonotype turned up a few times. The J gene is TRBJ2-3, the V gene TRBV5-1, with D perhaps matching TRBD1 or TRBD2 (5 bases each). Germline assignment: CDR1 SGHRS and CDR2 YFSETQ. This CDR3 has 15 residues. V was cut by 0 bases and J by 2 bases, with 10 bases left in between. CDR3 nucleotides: TGCGCCAGCAGCTTGGTTCGGGGCCTCACAGATACGCAGTATTTT. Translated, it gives CASSLVRGLTDTQYF. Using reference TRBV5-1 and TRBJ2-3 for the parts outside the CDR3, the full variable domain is KAGVTQTPRYLIKTRGQQVTLSCSPISGHRSVSWYQQTPGQGLQFLFEYFSETQRNKGNFPGRFSGRQFSNSRSEMNVSTLELGDSALYLCASSLVRGLTDTQYFGPGTRLTVL.

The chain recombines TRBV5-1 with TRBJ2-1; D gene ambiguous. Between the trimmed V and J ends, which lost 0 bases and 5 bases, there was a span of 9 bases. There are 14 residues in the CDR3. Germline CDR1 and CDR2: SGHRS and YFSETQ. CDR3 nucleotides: TGCGCCAGCAGCTTGGACCCCTCGAACAATGAGCAGTTCTTC. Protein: CASSLDPSNNEQFF.

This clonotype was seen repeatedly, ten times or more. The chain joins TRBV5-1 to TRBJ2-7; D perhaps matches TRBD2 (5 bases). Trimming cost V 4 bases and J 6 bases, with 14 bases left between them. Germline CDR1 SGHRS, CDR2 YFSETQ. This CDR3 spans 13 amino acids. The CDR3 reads CASSPRGGGEQYF. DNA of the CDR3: TGCGCCAGCAGCCCTAGAGGAGGTGGCGAGCAGTACTTC.

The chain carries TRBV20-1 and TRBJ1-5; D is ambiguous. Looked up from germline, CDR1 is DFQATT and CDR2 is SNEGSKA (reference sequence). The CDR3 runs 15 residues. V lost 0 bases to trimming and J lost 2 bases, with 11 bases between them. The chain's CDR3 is CSARDGPAGNQPQHF. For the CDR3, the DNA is TGCAGTGCTAGAGATGGGCCAGCTGGCAATCAGCCCCAGCATTTT.

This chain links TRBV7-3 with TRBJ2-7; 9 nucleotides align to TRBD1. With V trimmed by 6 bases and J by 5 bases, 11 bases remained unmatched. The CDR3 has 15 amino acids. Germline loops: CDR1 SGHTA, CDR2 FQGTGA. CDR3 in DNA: TGTGCCAGCAGTCCTACGGGACAGGGTTTTGACGAGCAGTACTTC. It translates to CASSPTGQGFDEQYF.

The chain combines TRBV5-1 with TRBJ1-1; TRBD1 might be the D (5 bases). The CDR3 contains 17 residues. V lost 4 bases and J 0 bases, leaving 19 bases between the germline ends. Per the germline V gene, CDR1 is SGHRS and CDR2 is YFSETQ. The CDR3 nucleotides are TGCGCCAGCAGCCAGGGTAGAGTTAGCCCAATGAACACTGAAGCTTTCTTT. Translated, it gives CASSQGRVSPMNTEAFF.

CDR3 coding DNA: TGTGCCAGCAGTTGGGCGGGAACTGAAGCTTTCTTT. This encodes CASSWAGTEAFF. The chain links TRBV12-3 or TRBV12-4 to TRBJ1-1; D unclear. Trimming removed 4 bases at V and 5 bases at J, with 8 bases between. CDR3 length equals 12 residues.

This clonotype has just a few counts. The CDR3 DNA follows: TGTGCTACGGGGATGGGGGAAGAGACCCAGTACTTC. Translation: CATGMGEETQYF. The chain links TRBV6-5 to TRBJ2-5; perhaps D is TRBD1 or TRBD2 (5 bases each). Germline values: CDR1 MNHEY, CDR2 SVGAGI. The CDR3 totals 12 residues.

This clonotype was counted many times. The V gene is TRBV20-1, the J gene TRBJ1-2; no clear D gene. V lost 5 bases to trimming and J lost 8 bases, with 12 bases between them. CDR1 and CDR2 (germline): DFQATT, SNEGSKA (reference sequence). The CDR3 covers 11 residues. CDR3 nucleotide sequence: TGCAGTGCTTCTCACAGTGGGGGCTACACCTTC. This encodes CSASHSGGYTF.

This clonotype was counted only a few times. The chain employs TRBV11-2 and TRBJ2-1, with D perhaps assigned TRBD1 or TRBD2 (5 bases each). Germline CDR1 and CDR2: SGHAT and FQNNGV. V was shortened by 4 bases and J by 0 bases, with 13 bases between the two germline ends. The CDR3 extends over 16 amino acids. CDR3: CASSSPGTTSYNEQFF. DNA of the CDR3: TGTGCCAGCAGCTCGCCCGGGACCACCTCCTACAATGAGCAGTTCTTC.

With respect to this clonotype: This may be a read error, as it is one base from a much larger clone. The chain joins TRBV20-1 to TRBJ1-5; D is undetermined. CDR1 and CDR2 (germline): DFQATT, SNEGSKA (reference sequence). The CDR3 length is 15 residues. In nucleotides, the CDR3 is TGCAGTCCTAGAGATCCTGGAGAAAATAATCAGCCCCAGCATTTT. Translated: CSPRDPGENNQPQHF.

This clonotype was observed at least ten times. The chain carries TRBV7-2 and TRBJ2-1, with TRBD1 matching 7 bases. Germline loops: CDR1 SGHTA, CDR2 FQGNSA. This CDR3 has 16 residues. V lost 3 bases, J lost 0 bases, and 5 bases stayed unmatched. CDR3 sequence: CASSFRQGSSYNEQFF. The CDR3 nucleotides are TGTGCCAGCAGCTTTCGACAGGGCAGCTCCTACAATGAGCAGTTCTTC. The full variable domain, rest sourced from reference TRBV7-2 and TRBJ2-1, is GAGVSQSPSNKVTEKGKDVELRCDPISGHTALYWYRQSLGQGLEFLIYFQGNSAPDKSGLPSDRFSAERTGGSVSTLTIQRTQQEDSAVYLCASSFRQGSSYNEQFFGPGTRLTVL.

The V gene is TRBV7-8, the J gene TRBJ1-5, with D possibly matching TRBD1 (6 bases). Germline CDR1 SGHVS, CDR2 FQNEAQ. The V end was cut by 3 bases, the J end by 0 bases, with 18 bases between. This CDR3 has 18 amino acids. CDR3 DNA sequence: TGTGCCAGCAGCTTTCATCCCTGGACAGCTTATAGCAATCAGCCCCAGCATTTT. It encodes CASSFHPWTAYSNQPQHF.

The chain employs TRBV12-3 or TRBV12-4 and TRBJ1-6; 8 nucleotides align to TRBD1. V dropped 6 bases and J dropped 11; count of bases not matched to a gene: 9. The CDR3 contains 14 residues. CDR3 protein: CASSATGVQTPLHF. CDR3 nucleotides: TGTGCCAGCAGCGCGACAGGGGTCCAGACACCCCTCCACTTT.

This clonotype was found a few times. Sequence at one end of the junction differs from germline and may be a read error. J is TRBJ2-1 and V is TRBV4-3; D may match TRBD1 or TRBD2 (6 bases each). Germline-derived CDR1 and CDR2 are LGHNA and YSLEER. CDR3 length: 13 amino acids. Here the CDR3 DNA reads TGCGCCAGCGGATTATGGGGGGCCGCGAAAGTCGTCTTC. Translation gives CASGLWGAAKVVF.

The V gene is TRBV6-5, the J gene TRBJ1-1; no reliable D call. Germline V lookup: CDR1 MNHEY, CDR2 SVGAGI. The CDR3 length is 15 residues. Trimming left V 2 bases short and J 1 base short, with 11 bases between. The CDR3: CASSYQRATNTEAFF. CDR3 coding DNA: TGTGCCAGCAGTTACCAAAGGGCCACGAACACTGAAGCTTTCTTT.